Below, one TCR beta chain is given with its context. It has no known antigen specificity. The input lacks base qualities; no much larger clone sits a single base away. These data are taken from a study of blood T cell repertoires in COVID-19 (dated by TCRdb to about 2020). About the investigation overall: Samples covering the acute and convalescent phases of COVID-19 were provided by collaborators in the United States, Italy and Spain. Where available, HLA class I and class II types were obtained from metadata supplied by the sample provider rather than from assay-based typing. The samples were drawn from the first 160 participants of the ongoing ImmuneRACE study and from over 950 subjects provided by 6 global collaborators. Deeply sampled blood TCRbeta repertoires from subjects exposed to, actively infected with, or recovered from COVID-19 were included in the dataset. Nearly every sample came with metadata listing a de-identified subject ID, COVID-19 status, age in years and sex. The prospective study material was composed of cDNA or gDNA derived from T cells, B-cell-depleted T cells, or PBMCs. The repertoires were made available in a free public database intended to serve as a resource for research on the immune response to SARS-CoV-2.

The immunoSEQ Assay, a bias-controlled multiplex PCR, was used to amplify TCRbeta CDR3 regions from genomic DNA. In the authors' own workflow: The number of nucleated cells in each sample was estimated from the amplification of reference gene primers within the assay. To quantify the absolute abundance of each unique TCRbeta CDR3 rearrangement, sequence reads were collapsed and filtered. Productive Simpson clonality was computed per sample as the square root of Simpson's diversity index over productive rearrangements. Not all clones reach the TCRdb copy of this immuneACCESS table, which keeps in-frame sequences only. Checked studies attribute under half of the gap to unresolved V genes and leave the rest unexplained. The DNA gave D and trimming, while V, J and clone size come from that table. This sample comprises about 45,000 clones, 85% to 90% of them detected only once. Of the sample, around 8.5% falls within the top ten clones.

Relative to germline, V is 8 bases shorter and J is 6 bases shorter, with 12 bases between their ends. CDR1 and CDR2 are drawn from the germline V gene: SNHLY, FYNNEI. The CDR3 holds 12 amino acids from the cysteine to the phenylalanine. Left in the record is the CDR3 DNA by itself, 36 bases read in frame from the first base. What the authors observed across the whole study: The amount of clinical and demographic metadata varied by source and participant and was provided uncurated.

Whole blood was collected in K2EDTA tubes by collaborating institutions according to the institutions' own protocols. For TCRbeta analysis, collaborators shipped samples as frozen whole blood, isolated PBMCs, or DNA extracted from either of those sample types. The clonotype was recovered from a human donor in a cohort sampled during active COVID-19. In this chain, TRBV2 is recombined with TRBJ2-3, with a weak D call of TRBD1 (5 bases match). Sequenced material: peripheral blood. The nucleotides read TGTGCCAGCTCTCAGGGAAGCGATACGCAGTATTTT. This is translated as CASSQGSDTQYF.